This T cell receptor beta chain was observed in a study of control samples from healthy donors and cancer patients. CDR1 is SGHRS and CDR2 is YFSETQ in the germline V gene. V lost 3 bases and J lost 5, with 12 bases in between. The CDR3 is 14 amino acids. TCRdb's table, derived via immunoSEQ multiplex PCR, lists solely in-frame clones and lacks some. In the table there are roughly 120,000 clones, about 93% of which are singletons. The rearrangement uses TRBV5-1 and TRBJ1-5; D call uncertain. The sample was PBMCs. The source of this sequence is a man aged 45-65 years with head and neck cancer. In nucleotides, the CDR3 is TGCGCCAGCAGCTATCAGGTGGCTCATCAGCCCCAGCATTTT. Its translation is CASSYQVAHQPQHF.